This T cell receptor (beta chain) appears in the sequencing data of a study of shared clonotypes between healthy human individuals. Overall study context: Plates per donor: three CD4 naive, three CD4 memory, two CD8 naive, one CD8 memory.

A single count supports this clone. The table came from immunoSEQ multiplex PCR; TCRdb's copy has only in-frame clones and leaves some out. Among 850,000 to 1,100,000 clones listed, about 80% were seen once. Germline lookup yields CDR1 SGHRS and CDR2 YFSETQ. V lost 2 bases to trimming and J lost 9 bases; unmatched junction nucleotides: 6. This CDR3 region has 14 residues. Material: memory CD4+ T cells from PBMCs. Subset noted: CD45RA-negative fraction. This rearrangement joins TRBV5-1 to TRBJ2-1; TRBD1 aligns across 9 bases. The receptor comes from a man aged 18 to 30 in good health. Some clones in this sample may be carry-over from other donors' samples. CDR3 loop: CASSLQGARSEQFF. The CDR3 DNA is TGCGCCAGCAGCTTACAGGGGGCGCGGAGTGAGCAGTTCTTC.